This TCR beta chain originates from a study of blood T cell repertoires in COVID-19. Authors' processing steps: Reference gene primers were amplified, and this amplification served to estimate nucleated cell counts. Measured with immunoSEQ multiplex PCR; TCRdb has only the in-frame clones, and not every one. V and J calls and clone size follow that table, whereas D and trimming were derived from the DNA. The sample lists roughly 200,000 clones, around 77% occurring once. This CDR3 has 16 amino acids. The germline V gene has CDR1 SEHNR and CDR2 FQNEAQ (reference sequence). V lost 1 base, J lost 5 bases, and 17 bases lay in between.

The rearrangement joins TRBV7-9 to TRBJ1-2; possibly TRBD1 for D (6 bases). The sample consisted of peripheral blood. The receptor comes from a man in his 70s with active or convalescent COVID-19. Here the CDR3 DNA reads TGTGCCAGCAGCTTAGGGGGGCAGGGCGTTTTTTATGGCTACACCTTC. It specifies CASSLGGQGVFYGYTF.